This T cell receptor (beta chain) was retrieved from a study of identical twins. General study points: When twins shared out-of-frame alpha sequences, those sequences had excess low generation probability.

This clonotype was detected a few times. The antigen is undetermined. The CDR3 has 15 amino acids. J was trimmed by 2 bases and V by 4 bases; bases with no gene match: 5. Germline CDR1 is SGHNT and CDR2 is YYREEE (reference sequence). A template switching step contributed a universal primer site, while unique molecular identifiers were present in the cDNA. TCRdb independently ran MiXCR on the 5' RACE reads; one entry per CDR3 protein. Altogether about 890,000 distinct CDR3 sequences are present, roughly an eighth being singletons, with the ten largest covering around 1.5%. These data were likewise used in another study, on yellow fever vaccine responses in identical twins.

The sample consisted of PBMCs. The chain is built from TRBV5-4 and TRBJ2-1, with TRBD2 matching 8 bases. The sequence derives from a woman aged 18 to 35 in good health. In DNA form, the CDR3 reads TGTGCCAGCAGCCGTGGTAGCGGGACCTACAATGAGCAGTTCTTC. Translating gives CASSRGSGTYNEQFF.